The T cell receptor beta chain described here comes from a study of shared T cell receptors in the human thymus. The repertoire was sequenced with immunoSEQ multiplex PCR; TCRdb's copy has only in-frame clones and lacks some. The table has hundreds of thousands of clones, around 87% seen once. Germline CDR1 reads SGHDT; CDR2 reads YYEEEE. The germline V and J ends were trimmed by 1 base and 0 bases, with 8 bases remaining between them. The length of the CDR3 is 15 residues. A further study also used this sample, focusing on human thymus T cells. As reported in that work: The people who donated were healthy Finnish babies having corrective surgery for congenital heart defects. Thymus pieces cut out during corrective heart surgery were the tissue that was used. Among thymic and blood repertoires, usage of V and J genes appeared biased. Related work showed strongly overlapping thymic repertoires across unrelated individuals.

The chain combines TRBV5-6 with TRBJ1-3, with TRBD1 as a possible D gene (6 bases). This TCR came from a boy under two years old with a congenital heart defect. The sample comprised thymocytes. This CDR3 reads CASSLFRGSGNTIYF. The CDR3 nucleotides are TGTGCCAGCAGCTTGTTCAGGGGCTCTGGAAACACCATATATTTT.